The clone carrying this T cell receptor (beta chain) occurred a few times. Its antigen remains unknown. Peripheral blood from each donor was collected in a volume of 8 to 10 milliliters. At least 6 micrograms of total RNA were extracted per sample. The CDR3 contains 16 residues. Looked up from germline, CDR1 is LNHNV and CDR2 is YYDKDF (reference sequence). The junction had 6 bases not matched to a gene; V was cut back by 1 base and J by 2 bases. Next came a second PCR, run for about 6 to 12 cycles, which used a sample-barcoded 5' primer along with a J-beta primer mix. TCRdb recomputed calls from the 5' RACE reads with MiXCR, one row per CDR3 protein. Seen here are 650,000 to 800,000 distinct CDR3 sequences, about 42% observed once, and the top ten hold under 20%. The data were obtained in a study of blood T cells in healthy people across ages. Points from the study as a whole: From one million sequenced T cells, diversity estimates were lower bounds.

The receptor comes from a man aged 55-75 years in good health. V gene TRBV15 combines with J gene TRBJ2-7; 9 bases match TRBD1. The material sequenced was blood. The CDR3 region is CATSRVGTGYPYEQYF. The CDR3 DNA is TGTGCCACCAGCAGAGTCGGGACAGGGTATCCCTACGAGCAGTACTTC.